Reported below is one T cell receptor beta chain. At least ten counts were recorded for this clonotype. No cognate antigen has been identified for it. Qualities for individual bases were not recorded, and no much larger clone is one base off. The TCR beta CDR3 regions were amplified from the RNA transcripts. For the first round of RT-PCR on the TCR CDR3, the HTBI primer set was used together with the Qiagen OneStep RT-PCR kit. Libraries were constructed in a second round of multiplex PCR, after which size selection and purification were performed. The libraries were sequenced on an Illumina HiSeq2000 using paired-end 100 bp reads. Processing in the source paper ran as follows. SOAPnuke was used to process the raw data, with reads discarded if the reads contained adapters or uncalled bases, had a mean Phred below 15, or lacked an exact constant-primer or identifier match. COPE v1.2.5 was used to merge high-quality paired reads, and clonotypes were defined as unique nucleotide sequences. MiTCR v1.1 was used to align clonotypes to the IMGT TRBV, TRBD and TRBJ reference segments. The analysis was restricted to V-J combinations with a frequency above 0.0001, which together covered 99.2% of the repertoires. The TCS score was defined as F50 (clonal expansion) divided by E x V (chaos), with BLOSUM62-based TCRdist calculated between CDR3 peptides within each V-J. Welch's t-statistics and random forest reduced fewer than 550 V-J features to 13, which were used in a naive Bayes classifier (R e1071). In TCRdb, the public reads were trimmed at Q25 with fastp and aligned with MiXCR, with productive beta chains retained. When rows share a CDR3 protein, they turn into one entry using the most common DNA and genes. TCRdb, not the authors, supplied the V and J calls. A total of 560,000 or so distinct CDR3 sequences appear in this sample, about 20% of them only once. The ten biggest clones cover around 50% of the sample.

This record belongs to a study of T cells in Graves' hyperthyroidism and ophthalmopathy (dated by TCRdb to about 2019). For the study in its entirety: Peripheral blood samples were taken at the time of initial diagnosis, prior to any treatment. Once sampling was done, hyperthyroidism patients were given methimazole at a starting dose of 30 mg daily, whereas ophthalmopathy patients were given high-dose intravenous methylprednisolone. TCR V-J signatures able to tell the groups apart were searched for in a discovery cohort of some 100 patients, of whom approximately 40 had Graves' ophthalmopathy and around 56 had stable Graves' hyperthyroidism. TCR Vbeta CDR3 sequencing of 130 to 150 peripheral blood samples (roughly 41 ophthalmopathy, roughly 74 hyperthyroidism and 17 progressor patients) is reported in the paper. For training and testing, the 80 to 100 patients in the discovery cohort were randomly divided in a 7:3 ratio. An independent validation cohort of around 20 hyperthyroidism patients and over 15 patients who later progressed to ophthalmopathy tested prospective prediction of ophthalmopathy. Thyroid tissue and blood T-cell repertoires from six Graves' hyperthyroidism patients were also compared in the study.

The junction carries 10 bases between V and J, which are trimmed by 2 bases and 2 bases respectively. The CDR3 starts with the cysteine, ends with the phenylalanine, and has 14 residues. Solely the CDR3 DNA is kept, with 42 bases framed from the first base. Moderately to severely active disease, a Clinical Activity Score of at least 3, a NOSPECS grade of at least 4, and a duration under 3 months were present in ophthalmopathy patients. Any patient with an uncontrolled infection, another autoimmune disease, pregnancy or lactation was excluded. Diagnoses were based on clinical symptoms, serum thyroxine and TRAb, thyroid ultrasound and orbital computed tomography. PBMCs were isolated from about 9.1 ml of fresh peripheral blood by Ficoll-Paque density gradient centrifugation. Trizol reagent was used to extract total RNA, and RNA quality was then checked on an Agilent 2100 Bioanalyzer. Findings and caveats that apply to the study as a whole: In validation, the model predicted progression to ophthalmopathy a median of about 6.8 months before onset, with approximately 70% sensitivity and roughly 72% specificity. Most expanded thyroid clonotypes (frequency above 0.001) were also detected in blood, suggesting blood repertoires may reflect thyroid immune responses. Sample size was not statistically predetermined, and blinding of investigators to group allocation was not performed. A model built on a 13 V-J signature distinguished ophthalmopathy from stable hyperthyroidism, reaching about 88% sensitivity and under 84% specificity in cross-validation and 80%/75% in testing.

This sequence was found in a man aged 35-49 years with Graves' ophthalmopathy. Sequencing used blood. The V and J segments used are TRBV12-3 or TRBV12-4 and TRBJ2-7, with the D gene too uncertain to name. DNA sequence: TGTGCCAGCAGTTTAATTGAATCAGCCTACGAGCAGTACTTC. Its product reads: CASSLIESAYEQYF.